A single sample is the source of the 21 T cell receptor beta chains below, sequenced in a study of blood T cell repertoires in COVID-19. Sequenced by immunoSEQ multiplex PCR; TCRdb stores in-frame clones only, minus some. Of about 82,000 clones listed, 83% are singletons. The sample was peripheral blood. The receptors were gathered from an older woman with acute or convalescent COVID-19.

The chain employs TRBV6-5 and TRBJ1-3; 7 nucleotides match TRBD1. The CDR3 has 14 amino acids. Germline V CDR1 and CDR2: MNHEY, SVGAGI. The trim removed 6 bases at V and 8 bases at J, leaving 10 bases unmatched. The CDR3 sequence: CASRETGKRDTIYF. The CDR3 DNA sequence: TGTGCCAGCAGAGAGACAGGGAAAAGGGACACCATATATTTT.

The CDR3 spells CASSSLGQGYTGELFF. In DNA, the CDR3 is TGTGCCAGCAGTTCCCTCGGACAGGGATACACCGGGGAGCTGTTTTTT. This chain links TRBV6-5 with TRBJ2-2; 8 nucleotides agree with TRBD1. The junction had 7 bases not matched to a gene; V was cut back by 4 bases and J by 3 bases. CDR3 length: 16 residues. Germline CDR1 MNHEY, CDR2 SVGAGI.

The chain joins TRBV6-6 to TRBJ1-3, with a possible D match to TRBD1 (5 bases). Germline CDR1 reads MNHNY; CDR2 reads SVGAGI (reference sequence). The germline V and J ends were trimmed by 7 bases and 3 bases, with 10 bases remaining between them. The CDR3 covers 13 residues. This CDR3 reads CASTGHIGNTIYF. The CDR3 DNA reads as TGTGCCAGCACCGGACACATTGGAAACACCATATATTTT.

V and J are TRBV6-6 and TRBJ1-5; maybe TRBD1 (6 bases). The germline CDR1 and CDR2 sequences are MNHNY and SVGAGI (reference sequence). The CDR3 loop spans 15 amino acids. Trimming shortened V by 6 bases and J by 5 bases, and 17 bases separated the two germline ends. CDR3 amino acids: CASRKQGEGDQPQHF. The CDR3 nucleotides read TGTGCCAGCAGGAAACAGGGAGAGGGGGATCAGCCCCAGCATTTT.

This rearrangement joins TRBV18 to TRBJ1-1; no reliable D call. Germline CDR1 reads KGHSH; CDR2 reads LQKENI. The V and J ends lost 2 bases and 0 bases respectively, with 4 bases between them. This CDR3 region has 13 residues. The CDR3: CASSPSMNTEAFF. Written as DNA, the CDR3 is TGTGCCAGCTCACCATCCATGAACACTGAAGCTTTCTTT.

This chain uses TRBV6-2 or TRBV6-3 with TRBJ1-2; a possible D gene is TRBD1 (6 bases). The CDR3 extends over 15 amino acids. Germline loops: CDR1 MNHEY, CDR2 SVGEGT. V lost 5 bases and J lost 2, with 15 bases in between. Written as DNA, the CDR3 is TGTGCCAGCAGTAATCCCGGGACACTAAACTATGGCTACACCTTC. Its translation is CASSNPGTLNYGYTF.

This clone was detected only once. The chain uses TRBV3-1 (or the pseudogene TRBV3-2) and TRBJ1-2, with D tentatively TRBD1 (6 bases). The CDR3 consists of 15 residues. V was pared by 0 bases and J by 4 bases, with 12 bases between. Germline CDR1 is LGHDT and CDR2 is YNNKEL (reference sequence). The CDR3 nucleotides are TGTGCCAGCAGCCAAGACCGACAGGCACCCTATGGCTACACCTTC. This codes for CASSQDRQAPYGYTF.

In its sample, this clone was seen a few times. The V gene is TRBV19, the J gene TRBJ1-1, with D unresolved. Germline CDR1 reads LNHDA; CDR2 reads SQIVND (reference sequence). The V and J ends lost 1 base and 4 bases respectively, with 13 bases between them. This CDR3 region has 15 residues. Here the CDR3 reads CASSIVLGRSTEAFF. DNA for the CDR3: TGTGCCAGTAGTATAGTTCTCGGGAGGAGCACTGAAGCTTTCTTT.

This clone came up a few times. The chain combines TRBV7-2 with TRBJ1-5; TRBD1 might be the D (6 bases). From germline, CDR1 is SGHTA and CDR2 FQGNSA. Trimming stripped 0 bases from V and 4 bases from J, with 13 bases between. The CDR3 runs 16 residues. CDR3 protein: CASSLAAGAGNQPQHF. CDR3 DNA: TGTGCCAGCAGCTTAGCAGCAGGGGCTGGGAATCAGCCCCAGCATTTT.

The rearrangement links TRBV9 to TRBJ1-3; D is unresolved. In germline, CDR1 is SGDLS, CDR2 YYNGEE. Trimming shortened V by 4 bases and J by 4 bases, and 33 bases separated the two germline ends. The CDR3 runs 21 residues. CDR3 in DNA: TGTGCCAGCAGCCCAGTGGAGTTGCGTCGATGGATTCCGAAGCTGGGAAACACCATATATTTT. This translates into CASSPVELRRWIPKLGNTIYF.

The CDR3 spells CAAKEEANPEKLFF. DNA of the CDR3: TGTGCCGCCAAGGAGGAAGCGAATCCCGAAAAACTGTTTTTT. The gene calls are TRBV7-9 and TRBJ1-4; D remains unclear. Germline values: CDR1 SEHNR, CDR2 FQNEAQ (reference sequence). The germline V and J ends were trimmed by 11 bases and 8 bases, with 21 bases remaining between them. This CDR3 contains 14 residues. Based on the CDR3 plus reference TRBV7-9 and TRBJ1-4, the full variable domain is DTGVSQNPRHKITKRGQNVTFRCDPISEHNRLYWYRQTLGQGPEFLTYFQNEAQLEKSRLLSDRFSAERPKGSFSTLEIQRTEQGDSAMYLCAAKEEANPEKLFFGSGTQLSVL.

This chain connects TRBV30 to TRBJ2-4; TRBD2 matches 9 bases. This CDR3 has 17 amino acids. With V trimmed by 0 bases and J by 0 bases, 6 bases remained unmatched. Per germline, CDR1 GTSNPN and CDR2 SVGIG (reference sequence). This chain's CDR3 is CAWSVYPREGAKNIQYF. As DNA, the CDR3 is TGTGCCTGGAGTGTATACCCGCGGGAGGGAGCCAAAAACATTCAGTACTTC. Full variable domain (rest looked up from reference TRBV30 and TRBJ2-4): SQTIHQWPATLVQPVGSPLSLECTVEGTSNPNLYWYRQAAGRGLQLLFYSVGIGQISSEVPQNLSASRPQDRQFILSSKKLLLSDSGFYLCAWSVYPREGAKNIQYFGAGTRLSVL.

This rearrangement joins TRBV19 to TRBJ1-3; 7 bases fit TRBD1. Germline loops: CDR1 LNHDA, CDR2 SQIVND (reference sequence). The trim removed 4 bases at V and 2 bases at J, leaving 5 bases unmatched. There are 15 residues in the CDR3. CDR3 sequence reads: CASSRQGHTGNTIYF. CDR3 in DNA: TGTGCCAGTAGTAGACAGGGACATACTGGAAACACCATATATTTT.

Comments on this clone: This same CDR3 is encoded by further DNA sequences in the sample. The genes are TRBV27 and TRBJ2-7; weak D call: TRBD1 (6 bases). Per germline, CDR1 MNHEY and CDR2 SMNVEV (reference sequence). The V end lost 5 bases, the J end lost 3 bases, and 14 bases lay between the germline ends. The CDR3 runs to 14 residues. This chain's CDR3 is CASSLQGANYEQYF. CDR3 bases: TGTGCCAGCAGTCTACAGGGAGCCAACTACGAGCAGTACTTC.

This rearrangement joins TRBV30 to TRBJ2-1; 12 nucleotides agree with TRBD2. Germline CDR1 GTSNPN, CDR2 SVGIG (reference sequence). Trimming removed 8 bases from V and 4 bases from J; junction bases left unmatched: 6. The CDR3 is made up of 14 amino acids. The CDR3 reads CARTSGGIYNEQFF. CDR3 in DNA: TGTGCCCGAACTAGCGGGGGGATATACAATGAGCAGTTCTTC.

The gene calls are TRBV5-1 and TRBJ2-2; D possibly corresponds to TRBD2 (6 bases). The germline CDR1 and CDR2 sequences are SGHRS and YFSETQ. With 4 bases removed from V and 3 bases from J, the gap between germline ends came to 13 bases. The CDR3 loop spans 15 amino acids. CDR3 sequence (DNA): TGCGCCAGCAGCCCCGGACTACCAGACACCGGGGAGCTGTTTTTT. This gives the protein CASSPGLPDTGELFF.

The chain carries TRBV19 and TRBJ1-2; weak D call: TRBD1 (6 bases). Germline V gene lookup returns CDR1 LNHDA and CDR2 SQIVND (reference sequence). CDR3 size: 17 residues. The germline V and J ends were trimmed by 4 bases and 4 bases, with 22 bases remaining between them. CDR3 amino acids: CASSTTGTTTPPYGYTF. CDR3 DNA sequence: TGTGCCAGTAGTACGACCGGGACAACTACCCCCCCCTATGGCTACACCTTC.

This chain links TRBV21-1 with TRBJ1-2. TRBV21-1 is annotated as a pseudogene. The CDR3 loop spans 16 amino acids. The CDR3 reads CASSKSMPGSHYGYTF. DNA for the CDR3: TGTGCCAGCAGCAAATCAATGCCGGGTTCGCACTATGGCTACACCTTC.

The chain joins TRBV6-2 or TRBV6-3 to TRBJ1-1, with unresolved D. The germline V gene encodes CDR1 MNHEY and CDR2 SVGEGT. This CDR3 region has 14 residues. Between the trimmed V and J ends, which lost 0 bases and 1 base, there was a span of 6 bases. The CDR3 here is CASSYSEENTEAFF. The CDR3 nucleotides are TGTGCCAGCAGTTACTCGGAGGAGAACACTGAAGCTTTCTTT.

The J gene is TRBJ1-1, the V gene TRBV3-1 (or the pseudogene TRBV3-2); the D gene is possibly TRBD1 (5 bases). Germline V gene sequence: CDR1 LGHDT, CDR2 YNNKEL (reference sequence). Trimming took off 4 bases at V and 4 bases at J, with 13 bases between the two ends. The CDR3 runs to 14 residues. Here the CDR3 reads CASSRGTGATEAFF. DNA of the CDR3: TGTGCCAGCAGCCGAGGAACAGGTGCCACTGAAGCTTTCTTT.

The V and J genes are TRBV5-1 and TRBJ2-5, with TRBD2 as a possible D gene (6 bases). This CDR3 is 15 amino acids long. Germline V gene lookup returns CDR1 SGHRS and CDR2 YFSETQ. Trimming removed 3 bases at V and 5 bases at J, with 17 bases between. The CDR3 is CASSSLGQGRETQYF. In nucleotides, the CDR3 is TGCGCCAGCAGCTCCTTAGGGCAAGGGAGGGAGACCCAGTACTTC. Filled out from reference TRBV5-1 and TRBJ2-5, the complete variable domain reads KAGVTQTPRYLIKTRGQQVTLSCSPISGHRSVSWYQQTPGQGLQFLFEYFSETQRNKGNFPGRFSGRQFSNSRSEMNVSTLELGDSALYLCASSSLGQGRETQYFGPGTRLLVL.